The present T cell receptor (beta chain) was sequenced within a study of Ad26.COV2.S vaccination and SARS-CoV-2 variants. Sequencing was performed with immunoSEQ multiplex PCR; in TCRdb, only in-frame clones are kept and a portion is missing. In the table there are 300,000 to 500,000 clones, approximately 86% of which are singletons. This sample's treatment: about 20 received Ad26.COV2.S at low or high dose, single or two shots; 5 received placebo; per-sample allocation not given. Collection of samples fell on day 63 after the first vaccine or placebo injection. V lost 6 bases to trimming and J lost 1 base, with 15 bases between them. The CDR3 is 15 amino acids. CDR1 and CDR2 (germline): MNHEY, SVGEGT.

The TCR sequence derives from a person between 18 and 65 years old who received the Ad26.COV2.S COVID-19 vaccine or a placebo. The chain has TRBV6-2 or TRBV6-3 and TRBJ1-1, with D possibly being TRBD1 (6 bases). The sample was peripheral blood, taken in a trial of Ad26.COV2.S vaccine versus placebo. The CDR3 sequence is CASSARTVTNTEAFF. In DNA, the CDR3 is TGTGCCAGCAGCGCCAGGACAGTCACGAACACTGAAGCTTTCTTT.